The entry that follows covers one T cell receptor beta chain sequence. This entry comes from a study of blood T cell repertoires in COVID-19. Overall study context: The United States, Italy and Spain supplied acute and convalescent COVID-19 samples.

Across under 25 US areas, participants ranged in age from roughly 18 to 95 years. Self-reported history from a screening survey and questionnaire set each donor's cohort. V shed 0 bases, J shed 6 bases, and the junction held 3 bases outside the gene matches. This CDR3 spans 14 amino acids. Germline V CDR1 and CDR2: MGHRA, YSYEKL. Method: immunoSEQ multiplex PCR; TCRdb's copy keeps in-frame clones and lacks some. Of about 260,000 clones listed, 80% to 90% are singletons. The TCR sequence derives from a man in his fifties who had been exposed to COVID-19. The sample was PBMCs or T cells enriched from blood (not recorded which). This rearrangement joins TRBV4-1 to TRBJ2-3; 7 nucleotides align to TRBD1. CDR3 region: CASSQEGGGDTQYF. Here the CDR3 DNA reads TGCGCCAGCAGCCAAGAAGGGGGCGGGGATACGCAGTATTTT.